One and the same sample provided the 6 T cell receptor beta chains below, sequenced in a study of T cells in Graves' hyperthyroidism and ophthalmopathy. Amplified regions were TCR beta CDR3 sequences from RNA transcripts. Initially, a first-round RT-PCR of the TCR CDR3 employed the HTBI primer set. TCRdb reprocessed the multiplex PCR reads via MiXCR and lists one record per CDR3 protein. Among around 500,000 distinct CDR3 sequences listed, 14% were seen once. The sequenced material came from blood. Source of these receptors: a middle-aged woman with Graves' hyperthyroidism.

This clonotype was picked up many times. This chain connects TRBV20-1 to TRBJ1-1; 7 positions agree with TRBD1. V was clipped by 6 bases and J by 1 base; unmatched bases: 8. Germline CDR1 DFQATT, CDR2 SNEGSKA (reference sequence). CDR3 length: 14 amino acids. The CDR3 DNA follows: TGCAGTGCAGTGGGCAGGGGGACGAACACTGAAGCTTTCTTT. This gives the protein CSAVGRGTNTEAFF.

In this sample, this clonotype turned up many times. The CDR3 sequence is CASSYEGMNTEAFF. The CDR3 nucleotides are TGTGCCAGCAGCTACGAGGGGATGAACACTGAAGCTTTCTTT. V is TRBV5-5 and J is TRBJ1-1; perhaps TRBD1 as D (5 bases). CDR3 length: 14 residues. The germline CDR1 and CDR2 sequences are SGHKS and YYEKEE (reference sequence). V lost 3 bases to trimming and J lost 0 bases, with 9 bases between them.

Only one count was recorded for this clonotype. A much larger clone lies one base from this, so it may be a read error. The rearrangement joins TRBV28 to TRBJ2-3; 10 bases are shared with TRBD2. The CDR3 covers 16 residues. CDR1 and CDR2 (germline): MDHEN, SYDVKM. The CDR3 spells CVSTPLAGWVRDTQYF. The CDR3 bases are TGTGTCAGCACCCCACTAGCGGGGTGGGTAAGAGATACGCAGTATTTT.

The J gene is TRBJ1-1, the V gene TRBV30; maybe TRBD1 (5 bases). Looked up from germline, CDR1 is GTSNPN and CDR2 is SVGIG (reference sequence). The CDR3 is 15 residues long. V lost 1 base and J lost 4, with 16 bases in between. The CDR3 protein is CAWSAGGKGSTEAFF. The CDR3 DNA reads TGTGCCTGGAGTGCGGGAGGGAAGGGGAGCACTGAAGCTTTCTTT.

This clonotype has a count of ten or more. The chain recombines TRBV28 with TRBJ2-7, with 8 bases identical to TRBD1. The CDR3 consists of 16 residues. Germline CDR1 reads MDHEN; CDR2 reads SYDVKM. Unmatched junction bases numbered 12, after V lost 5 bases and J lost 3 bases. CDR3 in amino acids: CASSGSPGTGIYEQYF. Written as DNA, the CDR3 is TGTGCCAGCAGTGGATCCCCCGGGACAGGAATCTACGAGCAGTACTTC.

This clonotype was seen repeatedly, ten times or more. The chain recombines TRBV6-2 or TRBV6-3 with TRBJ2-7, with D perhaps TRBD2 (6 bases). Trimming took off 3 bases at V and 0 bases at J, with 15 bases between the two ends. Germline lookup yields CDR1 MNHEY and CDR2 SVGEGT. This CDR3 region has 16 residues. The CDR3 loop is CASSYPASVSSYEQYF. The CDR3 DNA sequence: TGTGCCAGCAGTTATCCGGCTAGCGTGAGCTCCTACGAGCAGTACTTC.